A selection of T cell receptor beta chains follows, all from one sample in a study of cytomegalovirus exposure and HLA in healthy donors. Sequencing used immunoSEQ multiplex PCR; TCRdb keeps in-frame clones, though not all of them. The sample shows about 160,000 clones, approximately 77% of them seen only once. Material: PBMCs. These receptors were obtained from a man aged 45-65 years in good health and CMV-seropositive. CDR3s include the opening cysteine and the closing phenylalanine or tryptophan. D genes are given only for firm matches. The size entry is marked missing in some rows and otherwise reads once, few, many or a size class.

v_call: TRBV5-1; clone_size: .; d_call: TRBD1; j_call: TRBJ1-1; cdr3_aa: CASSAGTGGTEAFF; cdr3_nt: TGCGCCAGCAGTGCCGGGACAGGGGGCACTGAAGCTTTCTTT
v_call: TRBV19; clone_size: .; d_call: .; j_call: TRBJ1-2; cdr3_aa: CASSMRAIDGYTF; cdr3_nt: TGTGCCAGTAGTATGAGGGCAATCGATGGCTACACCTTC
v_call: TRBV6-1; clone_size: .; d_call: .; j_call: TRBJ2-3; cdr3_aa: CASLLAPLVTDTQYF; cdr3_nt: TGTGCCAGTCTCCTAGCGCCCCTCGTCACAGATACGCAGTATTTT
v_call: TRBV7-9; clone_size: .; d_call: .; j_call: TRBJ2-3; cdr3_aa: CASSGPGTRSTDTQYF; cdr3_nt: TGTGCCAGCAGCGGTCCCGGGACAAGAAGCACAGATACGCAGTATTTT
v_call: TRBV29-1; clone_size: .; d_call: .; j_call: TRBJ1-1; cdr3_aa: CSVTAQPGTEAFF; cdr3_nt: TGCAGCGTTACCGCGCAGCCGGGAACTGAAGCTTTCTTT
v_call: TRBV5-1; clone_size: .; d_call: TRBD1; j_call: TRBJ2-2; cdr3_aa: CASSRDRGDTGELFF; cdr3_nt: TGCGCCAGCAGCCGGGACAGGGGGGACACCGGGGAGCTGTTTTTT
v_call: TRBV4-3; clone_size: few; d_call: TRBD2; j_call: TRBJ2-7; cdr3_aa: CASSPGLAGIYEQYF; cdr3_nt: TGCGCCAGCAGCCCAGGACTAGCGGGGATCTACGAGCAGTACTTC
v_call: TRBV5-1; clone_size: .; d_call: .; j_call: TRBJ2-5; cdr3_aa: CASSLGREETQYF; cdr3_nt: TGCGCCAGCAGCTTGGGTAGAGAAGAGACCCAGTACTTC
v_call: TRBV7-2; clone_size: .; d_call: .; j_call: TRBJ1-6; cdr3_aa: CASSFVGTSTSPLHF; cdr3_nt: TGTGCCAGCAGCTTCGTCGGGACATCGACGTCACCCCTCCACTTT
v_call: TRBV6-1; clone_size: .; d_call: .; j_call: TRBJ1-2; cdr3_aa: CASSDGRGIGYGYTF; cdr3_nt: TGTGCCAGCAGTGATGGGAGGGGGATTGGCTATGGCTACACCTTC
v_call: TRBV27; clone_size: few; d_call: .; j_call: TRBJ2-7; cdr3_aa: CASSSADRSEQYF; cdr3_nt: TGTGCCAGCAGTTCCGCCGACAGATCCGAGCAGTACTTC
v_call: TRBV9; clone_size: .; d_call: TRBD2; j_call: TRBJ2-7; cdr3_aa: CASSEGLADLYEQYF; cdr3_nt: TGTGCCAGCAGCGAGGGACTAGCGGACCTCTACGAGCAGTACTTC
v_call: TRBV5-6; clone_size: .; d_call: TRBD2; j_call: TRBJ2-7; cdr3_aa: CASSAGVIEYF; cdr3_nt: TGTGCCAGCAGCGCGGGAGTGATAGAGTACTTC
v_call: TRBV5-4; clone_size: .; d_call: .; j_call: TRBJ2-3; cdr3_aa: CASSSVKLGGTDTQYF; cdr3_nt: TGTGCCAGCAGCTCGGTAAAGCTTGGTGGCACAGATACGCAGTATTTT
v_call: TRBV7-9; clone_size: .; d_call: TRBD1; j_call: TRBJ1-2; cdr3_aa: CASSLANTGEKNGYTF; cdr3_nt: TGTGCCAGCAGCTTAGCTAATACAGGGGAGAAAAATGGCTACACCTTC
v_call: TRBV15; clone_size: .; d_call: .; j_call: TRBJ2-1; cdr3_aa: CATSRDTGNEQFF; cdr3_nt: TGTGCCACCAGCAGAGACACAGGCAATGAGCAGTTCTTC
v_call: TRBV7-9; clone_size: .; d_call: TRBD2; j_call: TRBJ2-5; cdr3_aa: CASSLSGTSGGRPRETQYF; cdr3_nt: TGTGCCAGCAGCCTGTCCGGGACTAGCGGGGGGCGCCCCCGGGAGACCCAGTACTTC
v_call: TRBV7-7; clone_size: .; d_call: .; j_call: TRBJ2-5; cdr3_aa: CASASGTSGAGETQYF; cdr3_nt: TGTGCTAGCGCATCAGGGACTTCTGGGGCCGGGGAGACCCAGTACTTC
v_call: TRBV4-2; clone_size: .; d_call: TRBD2; j_call: TRBJ2-5; cdr3_aa: CASSQEGTSLGETQYF; cdr3_nt: TGTGCCAGCAGCCAAGAGGGGACTAGCCTGGGGGAGACCCAGTACTTC
v_call: TRBV7-9; clone_size: .; d_call: TRBD1; j_call: TRBJ1-2; cdr3_aa: CASSNRDRGRDGYTF; cdr3_nt: TGTGCCAGCAGCAACCGGGACAGGGGGCGAGATGGCTACACCTTC
v_call: TRBV7-7; clone_size: .; d_call: TRBD1; j_call: TRBJ1-1; cdr3_aa: CASARGLNTEAFF; cdr3_nt: TGTGCTAGCGCCAGGGGGTTGAACACTGAAGCTTTCTTT
v_call: TRBV6-5; clone_size: once; d_call: .; j_call: TRBJ1-1; cdr3_aa: CASSLHRSTEAFF; cdr3_nt: TGTGCCAGCAGTTTACACAGGAGCACTGAAGCTTTCTTT
v_call: TRBV28; clone_size: .; d_call: TRBD2; j_call: TRBJ2-1; cdr3_aa: CASSSGTTTYNEQFF; cdr3_nt: TGTGCCAGCAGTTCTGGGACTACCACATACAATGAGCAGTTCTTC
v_call: TRBV4-3; clone_size: .; d_call: .; j_call: TRBJ1-6; cdr3_aa: CASSQDPRVDPLHF; cdr3_nt: TGCGCCAGCAGCCAAGATCCCAGGGTGGACCCCCTCCACTTT
v_call: TRBV18; clone_size: .; d_call: TRBD2; j_call: TRBJ2-2; cdr3_aa: CASSPNGRDTGELFF; cdr3_nt: TGTGCCAGCTCACCGAACGGGAGGGACACCGGGGAGCTGTTTTTT
v_call: TRBV4-3; clone_size: few; d_call: .; j_call: TRBJ1-4; cdr3_aa: CASSRGGATPATNEKLFF; cdr3_nt: TGCGCCAGCAGCCGAGGTGGGGCTACTCCCGCAACTAATGAAAAACTGTTTTTT
v_call: TRBV5-8; clone_size: .; d_call: .; j_call: TRBJ1-4; cdr3_aa: CASSFRSGNEKLFF; cdr3_nt: TGTGCCAGCAGCTTTCGGTCAGGCAATGAAAAACTGTTTTTT
v_call: TRBV10-3; clone_size: few; d_call: .; j_call: TRBJ1-1; cdr3_aa: CAISGARVNTEAFF; cdr3_nt: TGTGCCATCAGTGGAGCCAGGGTGAACACTGAAGCTTTCTTT
v_call: TRBV7-3; clone_size: .; d_call: .; j_call: TRBJ1-4; cdr3_aa: CASSLGAGNEKLFF; cdr3_nt: TGTGCCAGCAGCTTAGGGGCGGGGAATGAAAAACTGTTTTTT
v_call: TRBV6-5; clone_size: .; d_call: TRBD1; j_call: TRBJ1-1; cdr3_aa: CASSYYRGTEAFF; cdr3_nt: TGTGCCAGCAGTTACTACAGGGGCACTGAAGCTTTCTTT
v_call: TRBV7-3; clone_size: .; d_call: TRBD1; j_call: TRBJ1-2; cdr3_aa: CASSSGTGHDAF; cdr3_nt: TGTGCCAGCAGCTCGGGGACAGGGCACGACGCCTTC
v_call: TRBV4-2; clone_size: .; d_call: .; j_call: TRBJ1-6; cdr3_aa: CASSQEELLGSPLHF; cdr3_nt: TGTGCCAGCAGCCAAGAGGAACTTCTAGGTTCACCCCTCCACTTT
v_call: TRBV2; clone_size: .; d_call: .; j_call: TRBJ1-5; cdr3_aa: CASSDTGVGNQPQHF; cdr3_nt: TGTGCCAGCAGTGATACAGGTGTGGGCAATCAGCCCCAGCATTTT
v_call: TRBV5-1; clone_size: .; d_call: TRBD1; j_call: TRBJ2-2; cdr3_aa: CASSPASRGTTGELFF; cdr3_nt: TGCGCCAGCAGCCCGGCCAGCAGGGGGACCACCGGGGAGCTGTTTTTT
v_call: TRBV2; clone_size: few; d_call: .; j_call: TRBJ1-2; cdr3_aa: CASSGSQDGGYTF; cdr3_nt: TGTGCCAGCAGTGGTTCACAGGATGGCGGCTACACCTTC
v_call: TRBV7-2; clone_size: .; d_call: TRBD1; j_call: TRBJ1-4; cdr3_aa: CASSLVPPRGKNEKLFF; cdr3_nt: TGTGCCAGCAGCTTAGTGCCCCCCAGGGGGAAGAATGAAAAACTGTTTTTT
v_call: TRBV7-8; clone_size: few; d_call: TRBD2; j_call: TRBJ2-7; cdr3_aa: CASSLVGTSEQYF; cdr3_nt: TGTGCCAGCAGCTTAGTGGGGACTAGCGAGCAGTACTTC
v_call: TRBV25-1; clone_size: .; d_call: TRBD1; j_call: TRBJ2-2; cdr3_aa: CASGDRLGTGELFF; cdr3_nt: TGTGCCAGCGGGGACAGGCTTGGCACCGGGGAGCTGTTTTTT
v_call: TRBV28; clone_size: .; d_call: .; j_call: TRBJ1-1; cdr3_aa: CASSLEAGETEAFF; cdr3_nt: TGTGCCAGCAGTTTAGAGGCAGGGGAGACTGAAGCTTTCTTT
v_call: TRBV19; clone_size: .; d_call: TRBD1; j_call: TRBJ1-5; cdr3_aa: CASSFSGGLGPQPQHF; cdr3_nt: TGTGCCAGTAGTTTCTCAGGGGGATTGGGCCCTCAGCCCCAGCATTTT
v_call: TRBV25-1; clone_size: .; d_call: TRBD1; j_call: TRBJ1-5; cdr3_aa: CASSGTGAGSNQPQHF; cdr3_nt: TGTGCCAGCAGCGGGACAGGGGCGGGTAGCAATCAGCCCCAGCATTTT
v_call: TRBV6-1; clone_size: .; d_call: .; j_call: TRBJ2-7; cdr3_aa: CASSIQGTLYEQYF; cdr3_nt: TGTGCCAGCAGTATACAGGGAACTCTATACGAGCAGTACTTC
v_call: TRBV5-1; clone_size: few; d_call: TRBD2; j_call: TRBJ2-3; cdr3_aa: CASSFSGTSGGPTSTDTQYF; cdr3_nt: TGCGCCAGCAGCTTTTCCGGGACTAGCGGGGGGCCTACATCCACAGATACGCAGTATTTT
v_call: TRBV20-1; clone_size: .; d_call: .; j_call: TRBJ1-4; cdr3_aa: CSAFFRGKLFF; cdr3_nt: TGCAGTGCTTTCTTCCGGGGAAAACTGTTTTTT